The clone carrying this T cell receptor beta chain was counted only a few times. The antigen is undetermined. This entry is derived from a study of CD8 T cells in ankylosing spondylitis. Findings of the study overall: Disease-linked clones were CD8+ and relatively rare in peripheral blood. Reportedly, disease-linked clones are significantly enriched in ankylosing spondylitis patients' matched synovial fluid. Seemingly distinctive of ankylosing spondylitis blood was a TCR beta motif formed by eight highly homologous variants.

The V gene end was trimmed by 4 bases and the J gene end by 3 bases; junction bases not matched to a gene: 5. The germline CDR1 and CDR2 sequences are SGHRS and YFSETQ. The CDR3 length is 15 residues. Generation of TCR beta libraries employed quantitative 5'-RACE incorporating molecular barcodes. A single record per CDR3 protein comes from TCRdb applying MiXCR to the 5' RACE reads. The sample records 100,000 to 150,000 distinct CDR3 sequences, about a sixth being singletons. The V call is TRBV5-1, the J call TRBJ2-7; 12 bases are shared with TRBD2. The TCR comes from a male donor with ankylosing spondylitis. The source material was blood, either unsorted or a sorted T cell fraction (not recorded which). CDR3: CASSTRLAGDYEQYF. DNA of the CDR3: TGCGCCAGCAGCACCCGACTAGCGGGAGACTACGAGCAGTACTTC.